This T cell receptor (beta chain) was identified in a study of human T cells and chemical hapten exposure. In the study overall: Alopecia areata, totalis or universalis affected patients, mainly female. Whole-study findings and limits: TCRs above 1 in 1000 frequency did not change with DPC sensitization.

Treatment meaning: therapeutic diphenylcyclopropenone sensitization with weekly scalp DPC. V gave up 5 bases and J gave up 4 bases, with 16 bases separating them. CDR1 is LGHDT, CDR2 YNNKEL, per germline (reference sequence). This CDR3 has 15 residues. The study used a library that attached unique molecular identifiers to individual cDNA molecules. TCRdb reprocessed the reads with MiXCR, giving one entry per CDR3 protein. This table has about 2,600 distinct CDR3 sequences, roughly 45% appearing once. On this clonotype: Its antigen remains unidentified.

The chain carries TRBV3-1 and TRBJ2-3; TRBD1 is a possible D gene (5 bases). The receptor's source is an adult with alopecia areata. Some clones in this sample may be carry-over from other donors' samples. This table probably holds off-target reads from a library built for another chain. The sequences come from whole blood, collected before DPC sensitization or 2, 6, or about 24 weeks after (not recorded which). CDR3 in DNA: TGTGCCAGCAGCTTCCGGGTGCAGGGCCCAGATACGCAGTATTTT. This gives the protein CASSFRVQGPDTQYF.